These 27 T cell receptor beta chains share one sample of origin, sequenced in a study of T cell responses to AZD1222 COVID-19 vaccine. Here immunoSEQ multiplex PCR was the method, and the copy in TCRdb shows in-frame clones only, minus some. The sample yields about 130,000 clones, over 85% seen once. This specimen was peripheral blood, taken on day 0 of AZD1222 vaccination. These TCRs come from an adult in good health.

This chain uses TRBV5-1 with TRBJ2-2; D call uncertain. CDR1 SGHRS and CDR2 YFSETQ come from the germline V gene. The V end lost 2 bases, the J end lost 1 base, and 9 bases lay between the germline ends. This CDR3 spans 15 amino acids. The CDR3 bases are TGCGCCAGCAGCTTAGGCAGACTGAACACCGGGGAGCTGTTTTTT. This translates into CASSLGRLNTGELFF.

CDR3 protein: CASRATGGMNTEAFF. In DNA, the CDR3 is TGCGCCAGCAGGGCAACGGGCGGTATGAACACTGAAGCTTTCTTT. This chain joins TRBV5-1 and TRBJ1-1; unclear D gene. V was trimmed by 5 bases and J by 0 bases, leaving 14 bases between them. Per the germline V gene, CDR1 is SGHRS and CDR2 is YFSETQ. The CDR3 spans 15 residues.

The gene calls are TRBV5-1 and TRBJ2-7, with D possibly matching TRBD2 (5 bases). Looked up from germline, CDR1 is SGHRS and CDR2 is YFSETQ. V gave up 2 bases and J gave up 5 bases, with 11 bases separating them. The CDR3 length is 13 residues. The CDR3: CASSFSHGDEQYF. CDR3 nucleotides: TGCGCCAGCAGCTTCTCCCACGGGGACGAGCAGTACTTC.

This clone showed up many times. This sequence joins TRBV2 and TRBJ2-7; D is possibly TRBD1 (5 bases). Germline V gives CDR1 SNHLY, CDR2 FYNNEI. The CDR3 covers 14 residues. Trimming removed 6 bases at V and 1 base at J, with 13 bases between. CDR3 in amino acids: CASRGQTASYEQYF. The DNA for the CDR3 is TGTGCCAGCAGGGGTCAGACAGCTTCCTACGAGCAGTACTTC.

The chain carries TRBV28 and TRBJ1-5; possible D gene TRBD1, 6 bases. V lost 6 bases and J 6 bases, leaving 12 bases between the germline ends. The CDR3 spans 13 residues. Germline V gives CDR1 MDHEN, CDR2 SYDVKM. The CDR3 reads CASRETGRQPQHF. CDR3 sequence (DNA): TGTGCCAGCAGGGAGACAGGTCGTCAGCCCCAGCATTTT. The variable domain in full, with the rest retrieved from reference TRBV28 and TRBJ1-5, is DVKVTQSSRYLVKRTGEKVFLECVQDMDHENMFWYRQDPGLGLRLIYFSYDVKMKEKGDIPEGYSVSREKKERFSLILESASTNQTSMYLCASRETGRQPQHFGDGTRLSIL.

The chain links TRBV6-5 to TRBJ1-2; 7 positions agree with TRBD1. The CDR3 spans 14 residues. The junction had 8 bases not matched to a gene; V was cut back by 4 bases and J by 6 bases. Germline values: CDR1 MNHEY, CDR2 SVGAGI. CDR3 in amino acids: CASSSATGINGYTF. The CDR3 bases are TGTGCCAGCAGTTCGGCGACAGGGATTAATGGCTACACCTTC.

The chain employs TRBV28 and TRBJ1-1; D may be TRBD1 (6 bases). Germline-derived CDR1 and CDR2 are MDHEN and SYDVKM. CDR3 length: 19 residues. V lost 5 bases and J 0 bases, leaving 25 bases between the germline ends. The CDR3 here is CASSIYFVGQREMNTEAFF. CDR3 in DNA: TGTGCCAGCAGTATATATTTTGTCGGACAGAGAGAGATGAACACTGAAGCTTTCTTT. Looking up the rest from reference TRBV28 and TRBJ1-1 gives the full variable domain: DVKVTQSSRYLVKRTGEKVFLECVQDMDHENMFWYRQDPGLGLRLIYFSYDVKMKEKGDIPEGYSVSREKKERFSLILESASTNQTSMYLCASSIYFVGQREMNTEAFFGQGTRLTVV.

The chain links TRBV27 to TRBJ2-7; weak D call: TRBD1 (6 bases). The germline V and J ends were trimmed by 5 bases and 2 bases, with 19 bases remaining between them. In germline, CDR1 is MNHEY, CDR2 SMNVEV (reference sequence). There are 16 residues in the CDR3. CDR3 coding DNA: TGTGCCAGCAGTGTAAACCCGACAGGTGCCCCCTACGAGCAGTACTTC. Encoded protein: CASSVNPTGAPYEQYF.

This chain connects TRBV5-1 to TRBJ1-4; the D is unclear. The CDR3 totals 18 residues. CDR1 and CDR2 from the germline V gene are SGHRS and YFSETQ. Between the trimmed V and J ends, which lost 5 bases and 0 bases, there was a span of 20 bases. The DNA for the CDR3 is TGCGCCAGCAGTCCGCGCCGTGACCTATTTTCAACTAATGAAAAACTGTTTTTT. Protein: CASSPRRDLFSTNEKLFF.

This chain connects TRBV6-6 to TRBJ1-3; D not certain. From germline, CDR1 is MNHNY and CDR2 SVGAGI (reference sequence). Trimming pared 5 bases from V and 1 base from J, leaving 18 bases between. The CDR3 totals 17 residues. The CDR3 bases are TGTGCCAGCAGTCGCCAACGGTCTGGGGTGTCTGGAAACACCATATATTTT. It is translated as CASSRQRSGVSGNTIYF.

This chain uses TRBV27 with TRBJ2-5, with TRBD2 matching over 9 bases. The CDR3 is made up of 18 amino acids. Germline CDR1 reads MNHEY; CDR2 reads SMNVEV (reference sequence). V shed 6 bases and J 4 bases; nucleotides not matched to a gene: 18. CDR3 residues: CASSWGGRAGGRPETQYF. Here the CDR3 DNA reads TGTGCCAGCAGCTGGGGGGGGCGAGCGGGAGGCCGTCCAGAGACCCAGTACTTC.

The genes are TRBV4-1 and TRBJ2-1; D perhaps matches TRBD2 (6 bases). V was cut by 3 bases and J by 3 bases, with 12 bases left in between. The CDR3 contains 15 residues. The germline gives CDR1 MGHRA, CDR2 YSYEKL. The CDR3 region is CASSQVLAIYNEQFF. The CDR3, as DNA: TGCGCCAGCAGCCAGGTACTAGCTATCTACAATGAGCAGTTCTTC.

The CDR3 region is CASSFQGDTEAFF. The CDR3 DNA is TGTGCCAGCAGCTTTCAGGGGGACACTGAAGCTTTCTTT. V gene TRBV7-8 combines with J gene TRBJ1-1, with 7 bases matching TRBD1. Unmatched junction bases numbered 1, after V lost 3 bases and J lost 3 bases. The CDR3 is made up of 13 amino acids. Germline V gives CDR1 SGHVS, CDR2 FQNEAQ.

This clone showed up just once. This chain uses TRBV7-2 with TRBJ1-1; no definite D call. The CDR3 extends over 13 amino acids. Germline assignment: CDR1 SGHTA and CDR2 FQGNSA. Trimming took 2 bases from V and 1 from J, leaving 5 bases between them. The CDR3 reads CASSLYRNTEAFF. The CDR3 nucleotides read TGTGCCAGCAGCTTATACAGGAACACTGAAGCTTTCTTT.

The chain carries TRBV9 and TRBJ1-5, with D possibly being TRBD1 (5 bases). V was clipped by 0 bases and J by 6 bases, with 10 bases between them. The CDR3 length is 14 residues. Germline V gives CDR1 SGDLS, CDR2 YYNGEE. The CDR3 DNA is TGTGCCAGCAGCGTAGGGGGGATCGGTCAGCCCCAGCATTTT. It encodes CASSVGGIGQPQHF.

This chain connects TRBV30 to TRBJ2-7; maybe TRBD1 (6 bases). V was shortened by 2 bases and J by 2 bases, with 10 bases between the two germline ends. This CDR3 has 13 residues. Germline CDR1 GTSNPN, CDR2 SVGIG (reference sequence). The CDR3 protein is CAWSRTATYEQYF. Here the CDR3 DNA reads TGTGCCTGGAGTAGGACAGCAACCTACGAGCAGTACTTC.

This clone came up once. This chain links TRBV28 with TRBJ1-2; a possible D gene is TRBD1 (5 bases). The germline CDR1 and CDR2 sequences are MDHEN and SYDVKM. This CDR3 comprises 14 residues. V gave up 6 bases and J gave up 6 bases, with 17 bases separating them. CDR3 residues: CASRSYLQGDGYTF. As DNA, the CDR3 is TGTGCCAGCAGGTCGTATTTGCAGGGTGATGGCTACACCTTC.

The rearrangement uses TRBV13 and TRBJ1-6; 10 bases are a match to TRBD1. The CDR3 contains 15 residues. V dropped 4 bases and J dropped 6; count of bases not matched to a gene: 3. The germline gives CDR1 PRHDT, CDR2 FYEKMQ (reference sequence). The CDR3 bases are TGTGCCAGCAGCTCCCGGGACAGGGGTAATTCACCCCTCCACTTT. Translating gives CASSSRDRGNSPLHF.

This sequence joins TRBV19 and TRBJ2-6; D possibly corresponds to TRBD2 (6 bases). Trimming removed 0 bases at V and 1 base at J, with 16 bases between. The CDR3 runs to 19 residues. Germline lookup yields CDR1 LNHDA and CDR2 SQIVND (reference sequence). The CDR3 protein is CASSIEPDPGGSGANVLTF. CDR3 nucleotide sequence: TGTGCCAGTAGTATAGAACCGGACCCAGGAGGGTCTGGGGCCAACGTCCTGACTTTC.

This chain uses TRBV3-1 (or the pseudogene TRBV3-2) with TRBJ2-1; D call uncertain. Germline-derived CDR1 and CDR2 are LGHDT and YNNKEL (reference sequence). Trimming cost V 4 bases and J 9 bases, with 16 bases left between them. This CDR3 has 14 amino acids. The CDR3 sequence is CASSPTGWSGEQFF. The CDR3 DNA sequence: TGTGCCAGCAGCCCAACCGGGTGGAGTGGTGAGCAGTTCTTC.

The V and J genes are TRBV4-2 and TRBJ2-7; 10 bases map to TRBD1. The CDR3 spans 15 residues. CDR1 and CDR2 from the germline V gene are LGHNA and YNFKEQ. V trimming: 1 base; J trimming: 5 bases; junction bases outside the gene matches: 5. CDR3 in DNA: TGTGCCAGCAGCCAAGGGACAGGGGGTCGGGACGAGCAGTACTTC. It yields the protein CASSQGTGGRDEQYF.

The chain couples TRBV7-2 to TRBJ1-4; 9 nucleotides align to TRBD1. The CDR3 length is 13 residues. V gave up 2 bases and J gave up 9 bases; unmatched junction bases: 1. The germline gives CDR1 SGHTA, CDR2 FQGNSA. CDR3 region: CASSLTGGQKLFF. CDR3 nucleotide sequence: TGTGCCAGCAGCTTAACAGGGGGCCAAAAACTGTTTTTT.

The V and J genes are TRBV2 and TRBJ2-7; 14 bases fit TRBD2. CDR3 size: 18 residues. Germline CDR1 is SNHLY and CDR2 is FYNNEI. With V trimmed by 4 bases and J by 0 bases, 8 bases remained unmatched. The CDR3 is CASSVSGTSGRSSYEQYF. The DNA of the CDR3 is TGTGCCAGCAGTGTCTCCGGGACTAGCGGGAGAAGCTCCTACGAGCAGTACTTC.

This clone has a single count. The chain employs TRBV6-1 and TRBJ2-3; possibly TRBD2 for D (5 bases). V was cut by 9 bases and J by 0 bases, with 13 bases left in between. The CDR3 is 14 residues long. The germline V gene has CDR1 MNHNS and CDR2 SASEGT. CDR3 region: CASALGVSTDTQYF. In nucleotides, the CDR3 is TGTGCCAGTGCACTAGGCGTGAGCACAGATACGCAGTATTTT.

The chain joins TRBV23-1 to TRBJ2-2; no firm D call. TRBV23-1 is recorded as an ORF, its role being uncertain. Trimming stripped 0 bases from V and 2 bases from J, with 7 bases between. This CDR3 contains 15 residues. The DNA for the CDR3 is TGCGCCAGCAGTCAATCAGACTGTAACACCGGGGAGCTGTTTTTT. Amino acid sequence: CASSQSDCNTGELFF.

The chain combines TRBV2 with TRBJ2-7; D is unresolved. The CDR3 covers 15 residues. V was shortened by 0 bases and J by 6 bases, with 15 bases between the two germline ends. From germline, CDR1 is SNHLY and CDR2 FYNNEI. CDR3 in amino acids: CASSEALLWVVEQYF. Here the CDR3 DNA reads TGTGCCAGCAGTGAAGCGCTTCTTTGGGTGGTCGAGCAGTACTTC.

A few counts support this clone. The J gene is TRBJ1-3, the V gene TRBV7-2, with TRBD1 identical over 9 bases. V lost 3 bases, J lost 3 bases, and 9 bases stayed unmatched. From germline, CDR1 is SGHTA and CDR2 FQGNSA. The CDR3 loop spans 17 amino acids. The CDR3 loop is CASSLGRPGQGGNTIYF. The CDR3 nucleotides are TGTGCCAGCAGCTTGGGACGACCGGGACAGGGTGGAAACACCATATATTTT. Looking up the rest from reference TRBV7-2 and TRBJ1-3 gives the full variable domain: GAGVSQSPSNKVTEKGKDVELRCDPISGHTALYWYRQSLGQGLEFLIYFQGNSAPDKSGLPSDRFSAERTGGSVSTLTIQRTQQEDSAVYLCASSLGRPGQGGNTIYFGEGSWLTVV.